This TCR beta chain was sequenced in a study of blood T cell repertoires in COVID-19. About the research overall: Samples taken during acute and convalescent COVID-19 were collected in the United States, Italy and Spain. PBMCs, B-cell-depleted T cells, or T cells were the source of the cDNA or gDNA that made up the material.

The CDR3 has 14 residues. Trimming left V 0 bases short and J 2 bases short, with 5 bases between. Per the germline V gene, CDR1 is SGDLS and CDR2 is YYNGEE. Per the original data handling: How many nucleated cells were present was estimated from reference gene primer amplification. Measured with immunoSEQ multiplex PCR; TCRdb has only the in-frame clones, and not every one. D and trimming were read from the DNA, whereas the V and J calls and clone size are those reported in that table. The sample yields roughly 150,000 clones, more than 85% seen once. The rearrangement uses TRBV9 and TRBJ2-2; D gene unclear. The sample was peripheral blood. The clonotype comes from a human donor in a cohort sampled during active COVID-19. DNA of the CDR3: TGTGCCAGCAGCGTAGGGCCAAACACCGGGGAGCTGTTTTTT. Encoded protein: CASSVGPNTGELFF. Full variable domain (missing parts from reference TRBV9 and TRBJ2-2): DSGVTQTPKHLITATGQRVTLRCSPRSGDLSVYWYQQSLDQGLQFLIQYYNGEERAKGNILERFSAQQFPDLHSELNLSSLELGDSALYFCASSVGPNTGELFFGEGSRLTVL.